This TCR beta chain emerged from a study of T and B cells in COVID-19 patients. Across the study: Nine tenths of the roughly 20 active-infection patients had comorbidities associated with unfavorable COVID-19 outcome.

This clonotype came up a few times. The antigen is unknown. The CDR3 has 17 residues. With V trimmed by 3 bases and J by 0 bases, 8 bases remained unmatched. From blood, roughly 220-550 ng of genomic DNA served as TRB template. BIOMED2 TRB-A/B primer pools were used in multiplex TRB PCR. Each CDR3 protein is one row after TCRdb ran MiXCR on the multiplex PCR reads. The sample yields over 10,000 distinct CDR3 sequences, about 25% seen once. Study-level results: At recovery TRB diversity and richness exceeded healthy donors, after highly clonal active COVID-19 repertoires.

This clonotype was sampled from a human donor who had recovered from COVID-19. Material for sequencing was blood. V gene TRBV12-3 or TRBV12-4 combines with J gene TRBJ2-7; 10 bases are shared with TRBD2. CDR3 region: CASSFSPTSGPSYEQYF. CDR3 in DNA: TGTGCCAGCAGTTTCTCCCCGACTAGCGGGCCCTCCTACGAGCAGTACTTC.